The T cell receptor beta chain under discussion was sequenced for a study of T cells in women clearing cervical HPV infection. Study results and caveats: Each sample's T-cell count was unknown, possibly confounding richness.

Regarding this clone: The antigen is undetermined. The junction shows a germline mismatch at one end, possibly a read error. Read data end 3 residues before the CDR3 end; the end is taken from the germline J gene. This sample includes further DNA sequences coding for the same CDR3.

Profiling relied on immunoSEQ multiplex PCR, and the TCRdb table lists in-frame clones only, not all of them. The table lists some 30,000 clones. CDR1 is SGHRS, CDR2 YFSETQ, per germline. This CDR3 comprises 19 residues. The sequence was obtained from a woman between 18 and 70 years old with a cervical HPV16 infection that either progressed to CIN3+ or cleared (not recorded which). V gene TRBV5-1 combines with J gene TRBJ1-3; TRBD1 aligns across 10 bases. Input material: blood buffy coat. This CDR3 is CASSPSPLGQGVFGNTIYF. CDR3 DNA, as far as it was read: TGCGCCAGCAGCCCCTCCCCCCTCGGACAGGGGGTTTTTGGAAACACT.